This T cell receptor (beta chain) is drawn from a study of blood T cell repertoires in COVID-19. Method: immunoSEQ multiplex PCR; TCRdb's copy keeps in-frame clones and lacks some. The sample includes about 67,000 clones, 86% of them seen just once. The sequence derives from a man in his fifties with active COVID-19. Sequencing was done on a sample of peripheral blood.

The CDR3 is CASSAPSGGTYEQYF. The CDR3 DNA reads TGTGCCAGCAGCGCTCCTAGCGGGGGTACCTACGAGCAGTACTTC. The rearrangement links TRBV7-2 to TRBJ2-7; 10 bases fit TRBD2. Germline CDR1 is SGHTA and CDR2 is FQGNSA. Germline trimming cut 5 bases from V and 2 bases from J; bases unmatched to any gene: 6. The CDR3 totals 15 residues. Using reference TRBV7-2 and TRBJ2-7 for the parts outside the CDR3, the full variable domain is GAGVSQSPSNKVTEKGKDVELRCDPISGHTALYWYRQSLGQGLEFLIYFQGNSAPDKSGLPSDRFSAERTGGSVSTLTIQRTQQEDSAVYLCASSAPSGGTYEQYFGPGTRLTVT.